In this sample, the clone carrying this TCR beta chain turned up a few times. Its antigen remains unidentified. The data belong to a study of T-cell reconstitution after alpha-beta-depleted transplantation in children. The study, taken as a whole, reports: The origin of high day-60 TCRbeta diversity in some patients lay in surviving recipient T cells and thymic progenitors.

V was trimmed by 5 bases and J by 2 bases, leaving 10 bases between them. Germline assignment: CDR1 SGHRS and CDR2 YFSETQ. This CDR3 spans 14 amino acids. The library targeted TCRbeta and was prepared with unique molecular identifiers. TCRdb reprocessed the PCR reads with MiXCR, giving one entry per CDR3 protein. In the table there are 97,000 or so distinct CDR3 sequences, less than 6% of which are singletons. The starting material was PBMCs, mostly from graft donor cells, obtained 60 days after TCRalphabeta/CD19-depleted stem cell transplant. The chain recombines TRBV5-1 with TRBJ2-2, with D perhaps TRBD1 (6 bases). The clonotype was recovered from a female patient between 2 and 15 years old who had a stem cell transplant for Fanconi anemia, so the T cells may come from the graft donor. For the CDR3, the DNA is TGCGCCAGCAGTCCCGGGACAAACACCGGGGAGCTGTTTTTT. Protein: CASSPGTNTGELFF.